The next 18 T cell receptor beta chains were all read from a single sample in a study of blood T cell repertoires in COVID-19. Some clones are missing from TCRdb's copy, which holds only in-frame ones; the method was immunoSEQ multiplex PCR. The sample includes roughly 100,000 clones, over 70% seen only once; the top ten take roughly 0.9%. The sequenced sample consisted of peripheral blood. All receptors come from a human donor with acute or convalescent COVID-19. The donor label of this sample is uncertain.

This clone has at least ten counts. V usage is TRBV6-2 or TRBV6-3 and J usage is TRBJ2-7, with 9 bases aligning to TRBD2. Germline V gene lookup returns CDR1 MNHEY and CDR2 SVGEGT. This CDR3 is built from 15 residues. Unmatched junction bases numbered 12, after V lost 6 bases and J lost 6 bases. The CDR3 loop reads CASSSSGVFIREQYV. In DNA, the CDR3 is TGTGCCAGCAGCTCTAGCGGGGTATTCATTCGCGAGCAGTACGTC.

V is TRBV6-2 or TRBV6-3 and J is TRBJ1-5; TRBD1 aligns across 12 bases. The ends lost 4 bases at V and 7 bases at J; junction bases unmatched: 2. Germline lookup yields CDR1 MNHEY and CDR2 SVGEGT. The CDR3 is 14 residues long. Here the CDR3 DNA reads TGTGCCAGCAGTTGGGGACAGGGGGCCCAGCCCCAGCATTTT. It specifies CASSWGQGAQPQHF.

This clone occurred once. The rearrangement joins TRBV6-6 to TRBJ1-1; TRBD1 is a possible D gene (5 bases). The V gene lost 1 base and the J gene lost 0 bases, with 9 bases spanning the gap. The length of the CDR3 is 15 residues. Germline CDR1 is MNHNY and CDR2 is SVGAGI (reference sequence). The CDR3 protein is CASSYLGGMNTEAFF. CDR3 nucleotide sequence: TGTGCCAGCAGTTACTTGGGGGGTATGAACACTGAAGCTTTCTTT.

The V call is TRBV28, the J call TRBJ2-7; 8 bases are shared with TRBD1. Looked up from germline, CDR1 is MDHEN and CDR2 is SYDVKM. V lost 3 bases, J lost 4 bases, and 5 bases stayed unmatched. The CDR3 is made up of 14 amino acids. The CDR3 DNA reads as TGTGCCAGCAGTTTTCCAGGGGGCTTATACGAGCAGTACTTC. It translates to CASSFPGGLYEQYF.

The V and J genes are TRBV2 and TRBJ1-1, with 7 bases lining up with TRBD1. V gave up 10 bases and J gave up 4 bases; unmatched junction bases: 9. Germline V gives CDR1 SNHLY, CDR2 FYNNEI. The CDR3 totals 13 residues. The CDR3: CAITTGFGTEAFF. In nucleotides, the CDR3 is TGTGCCATTACGACAGGGTTTGGCACTGAAGCTTTCTTT.

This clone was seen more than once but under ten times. CDR3 nucleotides: TGTGCCAGCAGCTCCTGGGTTTACTCGGGTCCCCACGAGCAGTACTTC. It encodes CASSSWVYSGPHEQYF. This sequence joins TRBV13 and TRBJ2-7; D not certain. Germline CDR1 PRHDT, CDR2 FYEKMQ (reference sequence). Trimming cost V 4 bases and J 5 bases, with 21 bases left between them. This CDR3 region has 16 residues.

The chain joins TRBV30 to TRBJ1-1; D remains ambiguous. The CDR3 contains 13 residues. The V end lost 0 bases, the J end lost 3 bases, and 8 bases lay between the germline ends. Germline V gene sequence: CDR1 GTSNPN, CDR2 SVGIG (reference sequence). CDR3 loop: CAWSVALDTEAFF. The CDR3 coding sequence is TGTGCCTGGAGTGTAGCACTAGACACTGAAGCTTTCTTT.

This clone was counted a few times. Here the CDR3 reads CASSPTGEETQYF. CDR3 sequence (DNA): TGTGCCAGCAGTCCGACAGGCGAAGAGACCCAGTACTTC. The chain employs TRBV2 and TRBJ2-5; weak D call: TRBD1 (6 bases). CDR1 and CDR2 (germline): SNHLY, FYNNEI. The V and J ends lost 5 bases and 3 bases respectively, with 10 bases between them. The CDR3 runs to 13 residues.

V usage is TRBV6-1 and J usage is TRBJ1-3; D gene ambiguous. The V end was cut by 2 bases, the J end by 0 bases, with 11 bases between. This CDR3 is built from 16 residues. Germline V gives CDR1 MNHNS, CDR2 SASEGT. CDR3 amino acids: CASSEPVNFSGNTIYF. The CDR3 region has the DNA TGTGCCAGCAGTGAACCGGTGAACTTCTCTGGAAACACCATATATTTT.

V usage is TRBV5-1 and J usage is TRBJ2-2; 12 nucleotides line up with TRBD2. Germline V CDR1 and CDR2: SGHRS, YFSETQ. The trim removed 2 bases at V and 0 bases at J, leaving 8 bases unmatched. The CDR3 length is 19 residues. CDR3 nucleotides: TGCGCCAGCAGCTTCCGTGGACTAGCGGGGATGACGAACACCGGGGAGCTGTTTTTT. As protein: CASSFRGLAGMTNTGELFF.

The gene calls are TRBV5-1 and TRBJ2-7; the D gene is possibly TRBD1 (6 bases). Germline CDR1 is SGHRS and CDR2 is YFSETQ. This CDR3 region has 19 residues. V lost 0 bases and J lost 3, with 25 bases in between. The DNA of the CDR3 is TGCGCCAGCAGCTTGGGGCCCTTGGGGCTCCAGACAGGCCTCTACGAGCAGTACGTC. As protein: CASSLGPLGLQTGLYEQYV.

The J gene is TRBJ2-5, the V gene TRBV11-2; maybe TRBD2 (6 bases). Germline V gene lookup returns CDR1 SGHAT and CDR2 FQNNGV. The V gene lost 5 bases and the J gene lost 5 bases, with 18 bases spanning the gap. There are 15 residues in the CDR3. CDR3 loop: CASSPARGAWETQYF. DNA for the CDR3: TGTGCCAGCAGCCCCGCGCGCGGGGCATGGGAGACCCAGTACTTC.

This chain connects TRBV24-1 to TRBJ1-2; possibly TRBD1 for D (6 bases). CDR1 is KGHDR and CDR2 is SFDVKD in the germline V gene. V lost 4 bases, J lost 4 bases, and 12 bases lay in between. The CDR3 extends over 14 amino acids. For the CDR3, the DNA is TGTGCCACCAGTGAACGGACAGCTTCCTATGGCTACACCTTC. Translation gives CATSERTASYGYTF.

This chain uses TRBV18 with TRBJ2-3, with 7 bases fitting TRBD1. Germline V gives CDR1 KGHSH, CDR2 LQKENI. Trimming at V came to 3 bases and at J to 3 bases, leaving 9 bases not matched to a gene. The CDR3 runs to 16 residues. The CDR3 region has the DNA TGTGCCAGCTCACCCCCGAGACAGGGATTGACAGATACGCAGTATTTT. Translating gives CASSPPRQGLTDTQYF.

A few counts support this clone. CDR3 DNA: TGTGCCAGCAGCTTAGTAGGGGGCAGTAACTATGGCTACACCTTC. Residues: CASSLVGGSNYGYTF. The rearrangement links TRBV7-2 to TRBJ1-2; 7 positions agree with TRBD1. The CDR3 is made up of 15 amino acids. After removal of 1 base from V and 1 base from J, the junction contained 3 bases not matched to a gene. Germline loops: CDR1 SGHTA, CDR2 FQGNSA.

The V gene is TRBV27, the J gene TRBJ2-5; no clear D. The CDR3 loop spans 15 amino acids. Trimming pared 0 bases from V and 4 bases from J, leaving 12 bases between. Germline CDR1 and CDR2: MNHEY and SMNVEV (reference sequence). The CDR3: CASSLSTRSGETQYF. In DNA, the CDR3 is TGTGCCAGCAGTTTATCCACGCGGAGTGGAGAGACCCAGTACTTC.

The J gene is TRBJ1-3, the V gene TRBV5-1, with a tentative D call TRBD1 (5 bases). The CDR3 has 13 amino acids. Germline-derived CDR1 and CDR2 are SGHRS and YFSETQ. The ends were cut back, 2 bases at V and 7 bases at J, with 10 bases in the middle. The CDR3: CASSFQGSNTIYF. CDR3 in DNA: TGCGCCAGCAGCTTTCAGGGATCGAACACCATATATTTT.

The CDR3 sequence: CASSSGTGGGNTIYF. DNA for the CDR3: TGCGCCAGCAGCTCAGGGACAGGGGGCGGAAACACCATATATTTT. The chain uses TRBV5-1 and TRBJ1-3, with TRBD1 matching over 12 bases. Unmatched junction bases numbered 2, after V lost 3 bases and J lost 4 bases. The CDR3 is 15 residues long. Germline V gene data show CDR1 as SGHRS and CDR2 as YFSETQ. Full variable domain (missing parts from reference TRBV5-1 and TRBJ1-3): KAGVTQTPRYLIKTRGQQVTLSCSPISGHRSVSWYQQTPGQGLQFLFEYFSETQRNKGNFPGRFSGRQFSNSRSEMNVSTLELGDSALYLCASSSGTGGGNTIYFGEGSWLTVV.